The T cell receptor (beta chain) described here comes from a study of cytomegalovirus exposure and HLA in healthy donors. Findings and limits, study-wide: Reportedly, diagnosis of cytomegalovirus status by the classifier showed high specificity and sensitivity.

J lost 4 bases, V lost 2 bases, and 11 bases had no gene match. The CDR3 covers 17 residues. Germline V gives CDR1 SGHDT, CDR2 YYEEEE. Sequencing used immunoSEQ multiplex PCR; TCRdb keeps in-frame clones, though not all of them. The sample holds 120,000 or so clones, roughly 84% seen once. As for this clone: Antigen: not known.

This receptor was taken from a woman between 25 and 40 years old in good health and CMV-seronegative. Sequencing used PBMCs. The chain has TRBV5-6 and TRBJ2-3; TRBD1 matches 9 bases. This CDR3 reads CASSLGSGTGRADTQYF. DNA of the CDR3: TGTGCCAGCAGCTTAGGGTCCGGGACAGGGAGGGCAGATACGCAGTATTTT.